This T cell receptor beta chain was recovered during a study of beta chain features in type 1 diabetes. The whole isolated RNA underwent reverse transcription, so sequencing captured expressed TCRB transcripts. The protocol was immunoSEQ multiplex PCR, while the TCRdb copy is restricted to in-frame clones and leaves out a portion. Counted here are about 28,000 clones, less than 70% occurring once; the ten biggest clones make up about 2.2%. Findings and caveats of the study: Amplification by PCR could prefer shorter templates, with the same effect in patients and controls. More deletions and fewer insertions at VDJ junctions were found in patients with type 1 diabetes. Type 1 diabetes patients showed a moderate but significant shortening of TCRB CDR3s in all four CD4+ subsets.

Note on this clone: Antigen unknown.

The CDR3 sequence is 14 residues long. Germline trimming cut 1 base from V and 2 bases from J; bases unmatched to any gene: 1. From germline, CDR1 is SQVTM and CDR2 ANQGSEA. This rearrangement joins TRBV29-1 to TRBJ1-2, with 10 bases that match TRBD1. This receptor was taken from a woman aged 25-40 years with type 1 diabetes. The specimen sequenced was Tregs from blood. The CDR3 is CSVEVTGGNYGYTF. The CDR3 nucleotides are TGCAGCGTTGAAGTGACAGGGGGCAACTATGGCTACACCTTC.